This entry lists 10 T cell receptor beta chains sequenced from one sample in a study of blood T cell repertoires in COVID-19. The assay was immunoSEQ multiplex PCR, and TCRdb's table has in-frame clones only and misses some. The sample contains some 190,000 clones, approximately 89% of which appear only once. The material sequenced was peripheral blood. These receptors were collected from a woman between 55 and 75 years old with acute or convalescent COVID-19.

This clone appeared once. The V and J genes are TRBV30 and TRBJ1-1; D remains ambiguous. Looked up from germline, CDR1 is GTSNPN and CDR2 is SVGIG (reference sequence). The CDR3 runs 12 residues. The V gene lost 6 bases and the J gene lost 2 bases, with 10 bases spanning the gap. DNA for the CDR3: TGTGCCTGTCACAGATCTAACACTGAAGCTTTCTTT. Translation: CACHRSNTEAFF.

The chain carries TRBV3-1 (or the pseudogene TRBV3-2) and TRBJ2-7; 14 bases fit TRBD2. The CDR3 sequence is 15 residues long. Germline V lookup: CDR1 LGHDT, CDR2 YNNKEL (reference sequence). Germline trimming cut 3 bases from V and 2 bases from J; bases unmatched to any gene: 0. This CDR3 reads CASSQGLAGAYEQYF. The CDR3 region has the DNA TGTGCCAGCAGCCAGGGACTAGCGGGAGCCTACGAGCAGTACTTC.

This chain joins TRBV19 and TRBJ1-2; a possible D gene is TRBD1 (6 bases). Trimming took 6 bases from V and 0 from J, leaving 17 bases between them. The CDR3 is made up of 16 amino acids. CDR1 LNHDA and CDR2 SQIVND come from the germline V gene (reference sequence). The CDR3 coding sequence is TGTGCCAGTAGCCCCGGACAGACTTTCACTAACTATGGCTACACCTTC. Translation gives CASSPGQTFTNYGYTF.

This clone was observed a single time. The chain couples TRBV20-1 to TRBJ1-5; possibly TRBD1 for D (6 bases). Trimming stripped 3 bases from V and 3 bases from J, with 9 bases between. Germline lookup yields CDR1 DFQATT and CDR2 SNEGSKA (reference sequence). The CDR3 runs to 13 residues. The DNA of the CDR3 is TGCAGTGCTAGTACAGGGTCCAATCAGCCCCAGCATTTT. Its translation is CSASTGSNQPQHF.

The V call is TRBV13, the J call TRBJ2-3; TRBD2 might be the D (6 bases). The CDR3 loop spans 15 amino acids. The V and J ends lost 5 bases and 0 bases respectively, with 12 bases between them. Germline V gene lookup returns CDR1 PRHDT and CDR2 FYEKMQ (reference sequence). CDR3 bases: TGTGCCAGCAGCCTGCGGCGGGGCAGCACAGATACGCAGTATTTT. Translating gives CASSLRRGSTDTQYF.

The CDR3 coding sequence is TGTGCCATCGCACTGACTAGCGGGAGTATGAACAATGAGCAGTTCTTC. It encodes CAIALTSGSMNNEQFF. The chain joins TRBV28 to TRBJ2-1; 12 positions agree with TRBD2. Germline loops: CDR1 MDHEN, CDR2 SYDVKM. The CDR3 spans 16 residues. Trimming cost V 10 bases and J 5 bases; bases outside gene matches: 12.

The rearrangement joins TRBV12-2 to TRBJ1-5; the table names TRBD1, a call not compared with the DNA. TRBV12-2 is listed as a pseudogene. This CDR3 has 15 amino acids. CDR3 in amino acids: CASRPDRLLNQPQHF. The DNA for the CDR3 is TGTGCAAGTCGACCGGACAGACTACTCAATCAGCCCCAGCATTTT.

The chain recombines TRBV7-9 with TRBJ1-2; possible D gene TRBD1, 6 bases. V was pared by 5 bases and J by 4 bases, with 14 bases between. The V gene's germline CDR1 is SEHNR and CDR2 FQNEAQ (reference sequence). This CDR3 comprises 14 residues. The CDR3 nucleotides are TGTGCCAGCAGCCCGGGAGGGGGGCTCTATGGCTACACCTTC. Its protein product is CASSPGGGLYGYTF.

The genes are TRBV6-6 and TRBJ1-5, with a possible D match to TRBD1 (6 bases). Trimming took 5 bases from V and 0 from J, leaving 14 bases between them. CDR1 is MNHNY, CDR2 SVGAGI, per germline (reference sequence). This CDR3 is 16 amino acids long. The CDR3 nucleotides read TGTGCCAGCAGTCAGGGACAAAGTTATAGCAATCAGCCCCAGCATTTT. Its translation is CASSQGQSYSNQPQHF.

The chain uses TRBV7-3 and TRBJ2-1, with 10 positions matching TRBD2. The CDR3 is 16 amino acids. Germline CDR1 is SGHTA and CDR2 is FQGTGA. V dropped 3 bases and J dropped 1; count of bases not matched to a gene: 3. CDR3: CASSFTTSGSYNEQFF. The DNA for the CDR3 is TGTGCCAGCAGCTTTACGACTAGCGGGTCCTACAATGAGCAGTTCTTC.